This T cell receptor beta chain was recovered during a study of blood T cell repertoires in COVID-19. CDR1 is LGHNA and CDR2 is YSLEER in the germline V gene. The V and J ends lost 4 bases and 2 bases, in that order; junction bases with no gene match: 6. This CDR3 has 17 residues. Repertoires were generated with immunoSEQ multiplex PCR, while TCRdb's copy carries only in-frame clones and drops some. The repertoire consists of about 73,000 clones, with approximately 71% occurring once and the leading ten covering 2% to 2.5%. This TCR was recovered from a man between 65 and 80 years old with COVID-19, enrolled during active disease. The V call is TRBV4-3, the J call TRBJ2-3; 13 positions match TRBD2. Sequences were obtained from peripheral blood. CDR3 sequence (DNA): TGCGCCAGCAGCCGAAAGGGACTAGCGGGACCCACAGATACGCAGTATTTT. As protein: CASSRKGLAGPTDTQYF.